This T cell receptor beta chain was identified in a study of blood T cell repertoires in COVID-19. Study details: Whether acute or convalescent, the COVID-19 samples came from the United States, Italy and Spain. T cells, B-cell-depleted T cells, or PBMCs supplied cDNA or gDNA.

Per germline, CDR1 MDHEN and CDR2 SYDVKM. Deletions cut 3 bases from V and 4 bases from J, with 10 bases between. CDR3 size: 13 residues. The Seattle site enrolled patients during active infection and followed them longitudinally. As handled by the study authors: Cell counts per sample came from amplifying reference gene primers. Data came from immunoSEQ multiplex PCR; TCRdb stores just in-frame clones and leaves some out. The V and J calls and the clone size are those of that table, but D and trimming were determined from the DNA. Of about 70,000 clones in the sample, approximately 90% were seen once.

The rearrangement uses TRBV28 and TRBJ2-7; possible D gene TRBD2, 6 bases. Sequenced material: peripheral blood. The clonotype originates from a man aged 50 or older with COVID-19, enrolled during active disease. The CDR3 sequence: CASSFGRPYEQYF. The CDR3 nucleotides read TGTGCCAGCAGTTTCGGGAGACCGTACGAGCAGTACTTC.